This TCR beta chain was identified in a study of tumor-infiltrating lymphocytes in primary liver carcinoma. With respect to this clonotype: A much larger clone sits a single nucleotide away, making a read error possible.

Unsorted whole blood served as the source of blood RNA, and germline DNA was extracted as well. Total RNA (around 0.45 ug) served as template for TCR beta cDNA synthesis primed by a constant-region primer. Generation of the TCR beta libraries relied on three nested multiplex PCR rounds using slightly modified ARM-PCR. In TCRdb, the multiplex PCR reads were re-called with MiXCR into one record per CDR3 protein. This sample has about 330,000 distinct CDR3 sequences, with 65% found just once. The sequenced sample consisted of peripheral blood. The source is a man aged 35-49 years with primary liver carcinoma and hepatitis B virus infection.

The CDR3 nucleotides are TGTGCCAGCAGATTAATAGGGGCGTCGATGTTC. Its protein is CASRLIGASMF. The chain carries TRBV6-1 and TRBJ1-2; weak D call: TRBD1 (5 bases). CDR3 size: 11 residues. Germline V gene sequence: CDR1 MNHNS, CDR2 SASEGT.